The 16 T cell receptor beta chains below come from one sample, sequenced in a study of blood T cell repertoires in COVID-19. Sequenced by immunoSEQ multiplex PCR; TCRdb stores in-frame clones only, minus some. The sample includes under 200,000 clones, 80% to 90% of them seen just once. The source material was peripheral blood. These TCRs come from a middle-aged man with active or convalescent COVID-19.

In its sample, this clone was seen a few times. The chain couples TRBV6-5 to TRBJ1-6; TRBD1 is a possible D gene (5 bases). CDR1 is MNHEY and CDR2 is SVGAGI in the germline V gene. This CDR3 contains 13 residues. Trimming shortened V by 6 bases and J by 9 bases, and 12 bases separated the two germline ends. DNA of the CDR3: TGTGCCAGCAGCCGCGACAGCAGTTCACCCCTCCACTTT. Protein product: CASSRDSSSPLHF.

Only a few counts were recorded for this clone. J is TRBJ2-3 and V is TRBV7-3; 9 positions match TRBD2. Germline V lookup: CDR1 SGHTA, CDR2 FQGTGA. The CDR3 runs 16 residues. The J segment lost 1 base and the V segment lost 5 bases, leaving 7 bases of the junction unmatched. This CDR3 is CASSPQPSGGTDTQYF. The CDR3 nucleotides read TGTGCCAGCAGCCCGCAGCCTAGCGGGGGCACAGATACGCAGTATTTT.

The rearrangement uses TRBV30 and TRBJ1-2; D remains unclear. Trimming took 5 bases from V and 8 from J, leaving 21 bases between them. CDR1 is GTSNPN and CDR2 is SVGIG in the germline V gene (reference sequence). CDR3 length equals 14 residues. The CDR3 nucleotides are TGTGCCTGGTCGCCCGGGCCGATACTAGGAGGCTACACCTTC. Translation: CAWSPGPILGGYTF.

The rearrangement uses TRBV12-3 or TRBV12-4 and TRBJ1-2; tentatively, D is TRBD1 (6 bases). Deletions cut 3 bases from V and 7 bases from J, with 12 bases between. This CDR3 has 13 residues. CDR3 residues: CASSFMGAGGYTF. The CDR3 nucleotides are TGTGCCAGCAGTTTTATGGGGGCGGGTGGCTACACCTTC.

This chain uses TRBV28 with TRBJ2-3; TRBD2 aligns across 15 bases. V lost 3 bases, J lost 6 bases, and 4 bases stayed unmatched. The length of the CDR3 is 16 residues. Germline assignment: CDR1 MDHEN and CDR2 SYDVKM. The CDR3 is CASSLGLAGGKDTQYF. Here the CDR3 DNA reads TGTGCCAGCAGTTTGGGACTAGCGGGGGGAAAGGATACGCAGTATTTT.

This clone was found once. The V call is TRBV5-4, the J call TRBJ1-2, with D perhaps matching TRBD1 (5 bases). The CDR3 runs 13 residues. In germline, CDR1 is SGHNT, CDR2 YYREEE (reference sequence). V gave up 3 bases and J gave up 8 bases, with 14 bases separating them. The CDR3 coding sequence is TGTGCCAGCAGCTCGGGGGGTCACGACGGCTACACCTTC. Protein product: CASSSGGHDGYTF.

In its sample, this clone was seen a few times. CDR3 amino acids: CASSWTGGTEAFF. The CDR3 nucleotides are TGTGCCAGCAGTTGGACAGGGGGCACTGAAGCTTTCTTT. This chain connects TRBV27 to TRBJ1-1; 10 bases are shared with TRBD1. Per the germline V gene, CDR1 is MNHEY and CDR2 is SMNVEV (reference sequence). The CDR3 is made up of 13 amino acids. V was pared by 4 bases and J by 4 bases, with 0 bases of the junction left unmatched.

The CDR3 spells CASSTLQGTYEQYF. The CDR3, as DNA: TGCGCCAGCAGCACCCTACAGGGGACCTACGAGCAGTACTTC. The chain carries TRBV5-1 and TRBJ2-7; 7 nucleotides agree with TRBD1. There are 14 residues in the CDR3. From germline, CDR1 is SGHRS and CDR2 YFSETQ. With 4 bases clipped from V and 2 bases from J, the junction kept 6 bases outside the gene matches.

The genes are TRBV24-1 and TRBJ2-3; perhaps TRBD2 as D (5 bases). Germline loops: CDR1 KGHDR, CDR2 SFDVKD. The V end was cut by 1 base, the J end by 6 bases, with 7 bases between. The CDR3 is made up of 13 amino acids. The CDR3 loop is CATSDLGGDTQYF. The CDR3 DNA follows: TGTGCCACCAGTGATTTAGGCGGGGATACGCAGTATTTT.

The chain uses TRBV6-1 and TRBJ2-3; D not certain. Looked up from germline, CDR1 is MNHNS and CDR2 is SASEGT. This CDR3 comprises 11 residues. Trimming left V 9 bases short and J 2 bases short, with 6 bases between. The CDR3 sequence is CASHSTDTQYF. The DNA for the CDR3 is TGTGCCAGTCATTCCACAGATACGCAGTATTTT.

This rearrangement joins TRBV2 to TRBJ1-5; 7 nucleotides align to TRBD1. V was clipped by 6 bases and J by 3 bases; unmatched bases: 8. The CDR3 is made up of 15 amino acids. Germline V gene sequence: CDR1 SNHLY, CDR2 FYNNEI. CDR3 protein: CASRATGAANQPQHF. The CDR3 DNA is TGTGCCAGCAGGGCTACAGGGGCCGCCAATCAGCCCCAGCATTTT.

The rearrangement joins TRBV3-1 (or the pseudogene TRBV3-2) to TRBJ1-1; perhaps TRBD1 as D (6 bases). Germline V gene sequence: CDR1 LGHDT, CDR2 YNNKEL (reference sequence). Trimming removed 0 bases at V and 0 bases at J, with 20 bases between. This CDR3 contains 19 residues. The CDR3 coding sequence is TGTGCCAGCAGCCAAGAACTTACCTCGTATCCAGGGGTGAACACTGAAGCTTTCTTT. Its protein is CASSQELTSYPGVNTEAFF.

The J gene is TRBJ1-1, the V gene TRBV29-1; possibly TRBD1 for D (5 bases). The ends were cut back, 6 bases at V and 5 bases at J, with 19 bases in the middle. The CDR3 sequence is 14 residues long. Germline V gene lookup returns CDR1 SQVTM and CDR2 ANQGSEA. The DNA of the CDR3 is TGCAGCGTCCAGGGCTCGACCGACGGAACTGAAGCTTTCTTT. It is translated as CSVQGSTDGTEAFF. The variable domain in full, completed from reference TRBV29-1 and TRBJ1-1, reads SAVISQKPSRDICQRGTSLTIQCQVDSQVTMMFWYRQQPGQSLTLIATANQGSEATYESGFVIDKFPISRPNLTFSTLTVSNMSPEDSSIYLCSVQGSTDGTEAFFGQGTRLTVV.

The chain carries TRBV6-5 and TRBJ1-2; possibly TRBD1 for D (6 bases). Between the trimmed V and J ends, which lost 7 bases and 2 bases, there was a span of 14 bases. The CDR3 is 14 amino acids. In germline, CDR1 is MNHEY, CDR2 SVGAGI. The chain's CDR3 is CASNYRDPNYGYTF. For the CDR3, the DNA is TGTGCCAGCAACTACAGGGATCCAAACTATGGCTACACCTTC.

V and J are TRBV7-9 and TRBJ1-3; D is undetermined. The CDR3 length is 12 residues. Trimming pared 4 bases from V and 8 bases from J, leaving 9 bases between. Germline V lookup: CDR1 SEHNR, CDR2 FQNEAQ (reference sequence). The CDR3 region is CASSYNRDTIYF. CDR3 nucleotide sequence: TGTGCCAGCAGCTACAACCGGGACACCATATATTTT. The full variable domain, in which reference TRBV7-9 and TRBJ1-3 provide the parts outside the CDR3, is DTGVSQNPRHKITKRGQNVTFRCDPISEHNRLYWYRQTLGQGPEFLTYFQNEAQLEKSRLLSDRFSAERPKGSFSTLEIQRTEQGDSAMYLCASSYNRDTIYFGEGSWLTVV.

The chain uses TRBV6-1 and TRBJ2-7; 8 bases fit TRBD1. The J segment lost 3 bases and the V segment lost 4 bases, leaving 11 bases of the junction unmatched. The CDR3 sequence is 16 residues long. Germline CDR1 is MNHNS and CDR2 is SASEGT. The CDR3 coding sequence is TGTGCCAGCAGTGTAAATCCGGGACAGGTCATCTACGAGCAGTACTTC. Residues: CASSVNPGQVIYEQYF.